This TCR beta chain was recovered during a study of cytomegalovirus exposure and HLA in healthy donors. Overall study: Earlier results showed roughly 110 million unique TCR beta sequences derived from around 170 million T cells. Study findings and constraints: HLA alleles showed associations with some 17,000 TCR beta sequences in a later analysis, at a 0.05 false discovery rate.

There were likely unrecorded immune exposures, though donors were nominally healthy when sampled. Primers: 60 Vbeta forward and 13 Jbeta reverse. Data came from immunoSEQ multiplex PCR; TCRdb stores just in-frame clones and leaves some out. The data contain roughly 52,000 clones, approximately 80% of them singletons. Turning to this clone: Its target is not known.

Germline V gene sequence: CDR1 LGHNA, CDR2 YNFKEQ. The CDR3 consists of 17 residues. V lost 0 bases to trimming and J lost 0 bases, with 12 bases between them. The sequenced sample was PBMCs. The clonotype comes from a female donor in good health and CMV-seronegative. The rearrangement links TRBV4-2 to TRBJ1-3, with no clear D. The CDR3 reads CASSQDRSRTSGNTIYF. DNA for the CDR3: TGTGCCAGCAGCCAAGATCGGAGCAGAACCTCTGGAAACACCATATATTTT.